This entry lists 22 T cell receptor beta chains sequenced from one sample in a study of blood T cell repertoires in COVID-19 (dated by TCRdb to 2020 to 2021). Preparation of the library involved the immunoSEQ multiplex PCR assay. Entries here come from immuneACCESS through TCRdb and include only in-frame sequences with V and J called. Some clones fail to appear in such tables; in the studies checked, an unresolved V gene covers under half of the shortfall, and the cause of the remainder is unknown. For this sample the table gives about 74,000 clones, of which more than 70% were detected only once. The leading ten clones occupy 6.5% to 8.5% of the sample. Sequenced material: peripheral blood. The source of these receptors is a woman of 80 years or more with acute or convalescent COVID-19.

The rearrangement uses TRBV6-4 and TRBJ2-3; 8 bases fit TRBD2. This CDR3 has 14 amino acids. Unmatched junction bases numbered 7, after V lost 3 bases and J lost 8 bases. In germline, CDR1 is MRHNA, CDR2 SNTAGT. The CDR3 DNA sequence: TGTGCCAGCAGTGAACTAGCGGCGGGGGGTACGCAGTATTTT. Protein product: CASSELAAGGTQYF.

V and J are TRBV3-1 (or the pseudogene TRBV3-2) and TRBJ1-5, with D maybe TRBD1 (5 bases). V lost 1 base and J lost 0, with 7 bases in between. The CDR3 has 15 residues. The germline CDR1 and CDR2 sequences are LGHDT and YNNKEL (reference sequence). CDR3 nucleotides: TGTGCCAGCAGCCAAGGACAGAATAGCAATCAGCCCCAGCATTTT. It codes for CASSQGQNSNQPQHF.

CDR3 protein: CASSLDVGSYEQYF. The CDR3 DNA sequence: TGTGCCAGCAGCTTAGATGTTGGCAGCTACGAGCAGTACTTC. V usage is TRBV11-2 and J usage is TRBJ2-7; D not resolved. V was cut by 0 bases and J by 3 bases, with 9 bases left in between. Germline CDR1 and CDR2: SGHAT and FQNNGV. The CDR3 consists of 14 residues.

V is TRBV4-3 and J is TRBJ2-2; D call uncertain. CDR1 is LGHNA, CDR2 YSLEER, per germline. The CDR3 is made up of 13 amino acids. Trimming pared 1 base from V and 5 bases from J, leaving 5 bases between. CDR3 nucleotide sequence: TGCGCCAGCAGCCAAGTTATAACCGGGGAGCTGTTTTTT. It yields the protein CASSQVITGELFF.

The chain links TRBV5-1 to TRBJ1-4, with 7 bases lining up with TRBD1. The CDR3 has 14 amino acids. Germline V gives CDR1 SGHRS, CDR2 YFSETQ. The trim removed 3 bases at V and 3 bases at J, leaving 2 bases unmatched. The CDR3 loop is CASSSGTANEKLFF. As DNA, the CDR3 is TGCGCCAGCAGCTCCGGGACAGCTAATGAAAAACTGTTTTTT.

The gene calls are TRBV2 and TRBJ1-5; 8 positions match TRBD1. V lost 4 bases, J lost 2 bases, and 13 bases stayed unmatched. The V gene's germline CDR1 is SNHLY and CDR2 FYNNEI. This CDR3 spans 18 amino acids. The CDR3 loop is CASSVSPQGATGNQPQHF. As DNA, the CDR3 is TGTGCCAGCAGTGTGTCACCTCAGGGGGCAACGGGCAATCAGCCCCAGCATTTT.

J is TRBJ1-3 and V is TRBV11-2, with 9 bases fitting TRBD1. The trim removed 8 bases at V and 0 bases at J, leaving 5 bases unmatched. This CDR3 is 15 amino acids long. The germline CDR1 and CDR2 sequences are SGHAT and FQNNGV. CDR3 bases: TGTGCCAGCGGCACAGGGGGCAGCTCTGGAAACACCATATATTTT. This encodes CASGTGGSSGNTIYF.

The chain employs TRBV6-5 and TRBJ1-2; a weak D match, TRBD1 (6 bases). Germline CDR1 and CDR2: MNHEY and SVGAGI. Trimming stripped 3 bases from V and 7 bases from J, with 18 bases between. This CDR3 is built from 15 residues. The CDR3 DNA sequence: TGTGCCAGCAGTTATTCCGGGACAACCGAGCCTGGCTACACCTTC. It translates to CASSYSGTTEPGYTF.

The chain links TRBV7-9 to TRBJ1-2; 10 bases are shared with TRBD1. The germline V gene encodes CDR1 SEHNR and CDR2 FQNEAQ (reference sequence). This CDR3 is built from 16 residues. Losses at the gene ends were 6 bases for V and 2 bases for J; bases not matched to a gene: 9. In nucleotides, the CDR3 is TGTGCCAGCAGTCCGGGACAGGGGCCCCCCAACTATGGCTACACCTTC. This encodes CASSPGQGPPNYGYTF.

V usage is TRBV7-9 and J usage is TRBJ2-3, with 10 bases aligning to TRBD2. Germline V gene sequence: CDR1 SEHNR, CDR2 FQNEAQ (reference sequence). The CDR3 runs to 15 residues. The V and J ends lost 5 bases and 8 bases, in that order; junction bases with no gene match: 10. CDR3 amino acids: CASSPERGGRTTQYF. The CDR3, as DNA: TGTGCCAGCAGCCCAGAGCGGGGGGGCCGAACTACGCAGTATTTT.

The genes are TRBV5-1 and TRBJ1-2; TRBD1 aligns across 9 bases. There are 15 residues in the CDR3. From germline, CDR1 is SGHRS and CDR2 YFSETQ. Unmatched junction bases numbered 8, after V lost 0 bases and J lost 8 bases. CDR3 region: CASSLDPGTGTGYTF. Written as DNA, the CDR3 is TGCGCCAGCAGCTTGGATCCCGGGACAGGGACAGGCTACACCTTC.

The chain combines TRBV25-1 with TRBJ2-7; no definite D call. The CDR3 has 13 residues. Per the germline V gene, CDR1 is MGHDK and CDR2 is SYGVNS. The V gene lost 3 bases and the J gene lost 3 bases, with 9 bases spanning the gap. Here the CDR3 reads CASSDPPYYEQYF. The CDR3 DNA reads TGTGCCAGCAGTGATCCCCCGTACTACGAGCAGTACTTC.

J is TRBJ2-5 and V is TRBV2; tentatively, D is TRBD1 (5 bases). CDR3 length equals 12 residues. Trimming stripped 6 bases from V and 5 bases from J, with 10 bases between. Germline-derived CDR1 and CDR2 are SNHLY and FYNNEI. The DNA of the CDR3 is TGTGCCAGCAGAAGGCAGGGTGAGACCCAGTACTTC. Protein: CASRRQGETQYF. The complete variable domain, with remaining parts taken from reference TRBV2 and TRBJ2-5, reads EPEVTQTPSHQVTQMGQEVILRCVPISNHLYFYWYRQILGQKVEFLVSFYNNEISEKSEIFDDQFSVERPDGSNFTLKIRSTKLEDSAMYFCASRRQGETQYFGPGTRLLVL.

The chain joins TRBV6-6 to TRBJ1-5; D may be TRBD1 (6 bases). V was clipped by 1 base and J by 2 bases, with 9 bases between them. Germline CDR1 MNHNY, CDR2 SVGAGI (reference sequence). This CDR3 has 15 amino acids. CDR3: CASSYLRTGNQPQHF. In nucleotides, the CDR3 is TGTGCCAGCAGTTACTTACGGACAGGCAATCAGCCCCAGCATTTT.

The CDR3 loop is CASSLGGTGLQETQYF. The CDR3 DNA follows: TGCGCCAGCAGCCTCGGCGGGACAGGGCTTCAAGAGACCCAGTACTTC. The gene calls are TRBV5-1 and TRBJ2-5; 9 positions agree with TRBD1. Germline lookup yields CDR1 SGHRS and CDR2 YFSETQ. CDR3 length: 16 residues. After removal of 4 bases from V and 2 bases from J, the junction contained 9 bases not matched to a gene.

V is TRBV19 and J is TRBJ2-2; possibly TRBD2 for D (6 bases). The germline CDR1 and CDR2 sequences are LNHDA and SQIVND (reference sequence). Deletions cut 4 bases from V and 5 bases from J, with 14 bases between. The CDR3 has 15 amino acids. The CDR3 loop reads CASSKVGSLTGELFF. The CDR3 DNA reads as TGTGCCAGTAGTAAAGTCGGGAGTTTGACCGGGGAGCTGTTTTTT.

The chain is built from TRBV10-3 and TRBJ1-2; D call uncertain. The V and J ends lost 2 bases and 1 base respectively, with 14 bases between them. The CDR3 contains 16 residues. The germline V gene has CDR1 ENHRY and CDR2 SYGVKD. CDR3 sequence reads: CAISERAAVNNYGYTF. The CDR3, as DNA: TGTGCCATCAGTGAGAGAGCCGCGGTGAATAACTATGGCTACACCTTC.

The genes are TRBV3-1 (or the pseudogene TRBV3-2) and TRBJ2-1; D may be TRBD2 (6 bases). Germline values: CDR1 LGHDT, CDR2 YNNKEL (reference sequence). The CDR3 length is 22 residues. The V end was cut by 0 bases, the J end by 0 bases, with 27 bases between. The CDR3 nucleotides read TGTGCCAGCAGCCAAGATAAAGTGGGAGGAGAGGATAACCCGAGCTCCTACAATGAGCAGTTCTTC. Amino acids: CASSQDKVGGEDNPSSYNEQFF.

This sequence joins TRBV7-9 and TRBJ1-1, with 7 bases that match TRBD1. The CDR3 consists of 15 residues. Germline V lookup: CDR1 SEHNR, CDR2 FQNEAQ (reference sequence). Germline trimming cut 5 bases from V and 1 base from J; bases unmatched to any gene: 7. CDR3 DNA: TGTGCCAGCAGCGGAAGGACAGGTCGGAACACTGAAGCTTTCTTT. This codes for CASSGRTGRNTEAFF.

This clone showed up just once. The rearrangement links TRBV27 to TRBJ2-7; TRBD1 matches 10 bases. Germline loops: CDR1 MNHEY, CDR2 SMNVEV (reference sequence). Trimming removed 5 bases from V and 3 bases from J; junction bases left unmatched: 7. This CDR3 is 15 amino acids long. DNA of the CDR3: TGTGCCAGCAGTCCGGGGACAGGGGCGCTCTACGAGCAGTACTTC. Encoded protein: CASSPGTGALYEQYF.

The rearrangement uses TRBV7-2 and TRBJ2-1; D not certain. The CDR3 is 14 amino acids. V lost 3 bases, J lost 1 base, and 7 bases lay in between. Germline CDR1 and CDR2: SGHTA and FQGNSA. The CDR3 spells CASSFPGSYNEQFF. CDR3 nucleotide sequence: TGTGCCAGCAGCTTCCCAGGATCCTACAATGAGCAGTTCTTC.

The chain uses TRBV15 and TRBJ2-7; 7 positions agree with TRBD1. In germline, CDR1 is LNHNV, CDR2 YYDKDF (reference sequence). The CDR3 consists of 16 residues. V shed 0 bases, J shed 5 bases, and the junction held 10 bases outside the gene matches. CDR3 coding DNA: TGTGCCACCAGCAGAGAGCCGGGCAGGGGGTTGGACGAGCAGTACTTC. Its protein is CATSREPGRGLDEQYF.